This T cell receptor beta chain was captured by sequencing in a study of shared clonotypes between healthy human individuals. Background on the study: Used for every donor were three CD4 naive, three CD4 memory, two CD8 naive and one CD8 memory plate.

Comments on this clone: As yet, its antigen is unknown.

Trimming removed 3 bases from V and 6 bases from J; junction bases left unmatched: 12. Germline CDR1 is KGHSY and CDR2 is FQNENV. The CDR3 spans 16 residues. Study-wide points: The sampled material consisted only of blood, and tissue repertoires are likely to differ.

The authors distributed each subset's genomic DNA evenly over several immunoSEQ plates. TCRdb's copy holds only in-frame clones and misses some; the assay was immunoSEQ multiplex PCR. The table lists approximately 2,000,000 clones, 85% to 95% of them singletons. The source of this sequence is a young man in good health. Some clones in this sample may be carry-over from other donors' samples. The chain carries TRBV16 and TRBJ2-7; 9 bases fit TRBD1. The sample comprised naive CD4+ T cells from PBMCs. Subset specified: CD45RA+ positively selected. The CDR3 here is CASSQAPGQGLSEQYF. DNA for the CDR3: TGTGCCAGCAGCCAGGCCCCGGGACAGGGCCTAAGCGAGCAGTACTTC.